The entry below gives a single T cell receptor beta chain sequence along with its context. What it binds is not known. One entry per CDR3 protein, called by TCRdb with MiXCR from the RT-PCR reads. Of more than 700,000 distinct CDR3 sequences listed, 20% to 25% are singletons. The entry originates in a study of response to subunit inactivated influenza vaccine. General study findings and limits: The authors offered the suggestion that each seasonal influenza vaccination recruits few new T cells.

CDR1 is DFQATT, CDR2 SNEGSKA, per germline (reference sequence). The ends were cut back, 5 bases at V and 0 bases at J, with 11 bases in the middle. The CDR3 is 13 amino acids. This receptor was taken from a man over 45 who received an inactivated influenza vaccine. This rearrangement joins TRBV20-1 to TRBJ2-7; D gene uncertain. Specimen: PBMCs from blood, collected about 5 days after vaccination. CDR3 bases: TGCAGTGCTCTGGGCAAGAGCTCCTACGAGCAGTACTTC. It translates to CSALGKSSYEQYF.